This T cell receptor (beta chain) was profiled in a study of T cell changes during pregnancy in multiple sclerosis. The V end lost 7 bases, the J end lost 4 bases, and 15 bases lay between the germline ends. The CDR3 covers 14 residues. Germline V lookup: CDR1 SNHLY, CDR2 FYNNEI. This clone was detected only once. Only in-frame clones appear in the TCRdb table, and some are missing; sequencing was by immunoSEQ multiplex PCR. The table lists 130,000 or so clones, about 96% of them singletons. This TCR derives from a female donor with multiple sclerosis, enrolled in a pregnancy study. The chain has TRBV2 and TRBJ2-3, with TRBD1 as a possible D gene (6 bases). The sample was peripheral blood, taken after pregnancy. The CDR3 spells CASTPGDIPDTQYF. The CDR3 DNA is TGTGCCAGCACCCCCGGGGACATACCAGATACGCAGTATTTT.